The 21 T cell receptor beta chains reported below all come from one sample, sequenced in a study of cytotoxic CD8 clonotypes in ibrutinib-treated CLL. The repertoire was sequenced with immunoSEQ multiplex PCR; TCRdb's copy has only in-frame clones and lacks some. The table includes about 24,000 clones, 55% to 75% detected once. This material consisted of PBMCs, taken after 12 months of ibrutinib treatment. The receptors shown here come from a human donor with chronic lymphocytic leukemia.

V is TRBV7-3 and J is TRBJ2-3; D is possibly TRBD1 or TRBD2 (6 bases each). Germline CDR1 and CDR2: SGHTA and FQGTGA. Trimming cost V 5 bases and J 2 bases, with 14 bases left between them. CDR3 length: 15 residues. Here the CDR3 DNA reads TGTGCCAGCAGCGATAAGGGGGGTCACACAGATACGCAGTATTTT. Translation gives CASSDKGGHTDTQYF.

The chain joins TRBV7-2 to TRBJ2-7; tentatively, D is TRBD1 (5 bases). The CDR3 is 17 amino acids. Per the germline V gene, CDR1 is SGHTA and CDR2 is FQGNSA. V was cut by 5 bases and J by 1 base, with 21 bases left in between. The CDR3 bases are TGTGCCAGCAGCCCTCTCCAACTGACAGCTTTGTCCTACGAGCAGTACTTC. Its translation is CASSPLQLTALSYEQYF.

The chain uses TRBV19 and TRBJ1-2, with D perhaps matching TRBD1 (5 bases). V lost 6 bases and J lost 0, with 11 bases in between. Germline V CDR1 and CDR2: LNHDA, SQIVND (reference sequence). The CDR3 sequence is 14 residues long. CDR3 amino acids: CASSEDRTNYGYTF. CDR3 nucleotides: TGTGCCAGTAGCGAAGACAGAACTAACTATGGCTACACCTTC.

This clone occurred a few times. This chain uses TRBV2 with TRBJ2-2; D is possibly TRBD1 (6 bases). The CDR3 spans 14 residues. The germline V gene has CDR1 SNHLY and CDR2 FYNNEI. The germline V and J ends were trimmed by 6 bases and 7 bases, with 15 bases remaining between them. CDR3 coding DNA: TGTGCCAGCAGGGATACAGGGTACGGCGGGGAGCTGTTTTTT. This encodes CASRDTGYGGELFF.

The chain uses TRBV4-1 and TRBJ2-5; D possibly corresponds to TRBD2 (5 bases). CDR1 and CDR2 from the germline V gene are MGHRA and YSYEKL. This CDR3 comprises 14 residues. The V end lost 7 bases, the J end lost 5 bases, and 17 bases lay between the germline ends. The CDR3 sequence: CASKQLGSGETQYF. The CDR3, as DNA: TGCGCCAGCAAGCAACTAGGGAGTGGGGAGACCCAGTACTTC.

The chain uses TRBV18 and TRBJ2-5; 8 bases map to TRBD1. Per the germline V gene, CDR1 is KGHSH and CDR2 is LQKENI. This CDR3 comprises 13 residues. The V and J ends lost 5 bases and 5 bases, in that order; junction bases with no gene match: 4. This chain's CDR3 is CASSEDRAETQYF. CDR3 bases: TGTGCCAGCTCAGAGGACAGGGCCGAGACCCAGTACTTC.

V and J are TRBV6-5 and TRBJ2-1, with 7 nucleotides matching TRBD1. Germline V gene lookup returns CDR1 MNHEY and CDR2 SVGAGI. This CDR3 is 15 amino acids long. V trimming: 0 bases; J trimming: 11 bases; junction bases outside the gene matches: 10. The CDR3 nucleotides read TGTGCCAGCAGTTACTCCTCTCAGCCGACAGGGAAGCAGTTCTTC. It is translated as CASSYSSQPTGKQFF.

This clone appeared a few times. CDR3 residues: CASRHRAGANVLTF. In DNA form, the CDR3 reads TGTGCCAGTAGACACAGAGCTGGGGCCAACGTCCTGACTTTC. The genes are TRBV19 and TRBJ2-6; D is ambiguous. CDR1 and CDR2 (germline): LNHDA, SQIVND (reference sequence). The CDR3 contains 14 residues. V shed 6 bases and J shed 2 bases, with 8 bases lying between them.

With regard to this clone: A far bigger clonotype differs at one base, so this is likely a read error. This same CDR3 is encoded by further DNA sequences in the sample. The chain is built from TRBV9 and TRBJ2-7; D tentatively reads TRBD1 or TRBD2 (6 bases each). The CDR3 length is 13 residues. In germline, CDR1 is SGDLS, CDR2 YYNGEE. The DNA of the CDR3 is TGTGCTAGCAGCCAAGAGGGGGGCTACGAGCAGTACTTC. Translating it yields CASSQEGGYEQYF.

The chain couples TRBV5-8 to TRBJ2-5, with 11 bases identical to TRBD2. Germline V gene data show CDR1 as SGHTS and CDR2 as YDEGEE. Germline trimming cut 5 bases from V and 2 bases from J; bases unmatched to any gene: 11. The CDR3 runs to 17 residues. The CDR3 nucleotides are TGTGCCAGCAGTCTAAGGATTGGGACTAGCGGACAAGAGACCCAGTACTTC. It is translated as CASSLRIGTSGQETQYF. Based on the CDR3 plus reference TRBV5-8 and TRBJ2-5, the full variable domain is EAGVTQSPTHLIKTRGQQATLRCSPISGHTSVYWYQQALGLGLQFLLWYDEGEERNRGNFPPRFSGRQFPNYSSELNVNALELEDSALYLCASSLRIGTSGQETQYFGPGTRLLVL.

This clone was recorded a few times. This chain uses TRBV2 with TRBJ1-5; 9 positions match TRBD1. Germline loops: CDR1 SNHLY, CDR2 FYNNEI. This CDR3 is 15 amino acids long. J lost 0 bases, V lost 4 bases, and 1 base had no gene match. CDR3 DNA sequence: TGTGCCAGCAGTGGGACAGGGGTTAGCAATCAGCCCCAGCATTTT. Its translation: CASSGTGVSNQPQHF.

This chain joins TRBV29-1 and TRBJ1-2, with a possible D match to TRBD1 (6 bases). CDR1 SQVTM and CDR2 ANQGSEA come from the germline V gene. The CDR3 is 13 amino acids. Trimming stripped 1 base from V and 7 bases from J, with 13 bases between. The CDR3 nucleotides read TGCAGCGTTGAAGGGGGCCAGGGGTCTGGCTACACCTTC. Amino acid sequence: CSVEGGQGSGYTF.

This clone was seen only a few times. V gene TRBV4-1 combines with J gene TRBJ1-1, with D unresolved. CDR1 is MGHRA, CDR2 YSYEKL, per germline. The ends were cut back, 1 base at V and 4 bases at J, with 13 bases in the middle. The CDR3 consists of 15 residues. This chain's CDR3 is CASSQVTGWATEAFF. Written as DNA, the CDR3 is TGCGCCAGCAGCCAAGTGACGGGATGGGCCACTGAAGCTTTCTTT.

This rearrangement joins TRBV27 to TRBJ1-5, with 9 bases matching TRBD1. The CDR3 has 16 residues. Germline V gene data show CDR1 as MNHEY and CDR2 as SMNVEV (reference sequence). The trim removed 0 bases at V and 4 bases at J, leaving 4 bases unmatched. CDR3 in DNA: TGTGCCAGCAGTTTATCGGGACAGGGTTATAATCAGCCCCAGCATTTT. Encoded protein: CASSLSGQGYNQPQHF.

The chain uses TRBV5-4 and TRBJ1-2; TRBD1 aligns across 8 bases. J was trimmed by 13 bases and V by 0 bases; bases with no gene match: 8. The CDR3 consists of 13 residues. CDR1 is SGHNT, CDR2 YYREEE, per germline (reference sequence). CDR3 in amino acids: CASSLVGQAFGTF. DNA for the CDR3: TGTGCCAGCAGCTTGGTGGGACAGGCCTTCGGCACCTTC.

This chain uses TRBV19 with TRBJ2-5, with 10 bases fitting TRBD2. Germline CDR1 and CDR2: LNHDA and SQIVND (reference sequence). V dropped 4 bases and J dropped 3; count of bases not matched to a gene: 5. This CDR3 region has 15 residues. The CDR3 is CASSSSGGNEETQYF. The DNA for the CDR3 is TGTGCCAGTAGTAGTAGCGGGGGGAATGAAGAGACCCAGTACTTC.

The CDR3 reads CASSLAPSGGNEQFF. In DNA, the CDR3 is TGCGCCAGCAGCTTGGCCCCGTCGGGAGGCAATGAGCAGTTCTTC. The chain employs TRBV5-1 and TRBJ2-1, with 7 bases that match TRBD2. With V trimmed by 0 bases and J by 6 bases, 6 bases remained unmatched. The CDR3 contains 15 residues. Germline V lookup: CDR1 SGHRS, CDR2 YFSETQ.

The chain is built from TRBV2 and TRBJ1-2, with TRBD1 identical over 10 bases. In germline, CDR1 is SNHLY, CDR2 FYNNEI. The CDR3 has 14 residues. V lost 7 bases and J lost 6; bases outside the gene matches: 8. CDR3 nucleotide sequence: TGTGCCAGCACGACAGGGGGCGCCGGGAATGGCTACACCTTC. Its translation: CASTTGGAGNGYTF.

The genes are TRBV30 and TRBJ2-5; D uncertain. Germline loops: CDR1 GTSNPN, CDR2 SVGIG (reference sequence). The ends were cut back, 5 bases at V and 5 bases at J, with 9 bases in the middle. The CDR3 covers 11 residues. This chain's CDR3 is CAWAGRETQYF. The CDR3, as DNA: TGTGCCTGGGCTGGTCGGGAGACCCAGTACTTC.

The sample holds a few counts of this clone. The chain uses TRBV2 and TRBJ1-2; D uncertain. The CDR3 has 12 residues. Trimming took off 2 bases at V and 3 bases at J, with 4 bases between the two ends. Germline CDR1 reads SNHLY; CDR2 reads FYNNEI. The CDR3: CASSELDYGYTF. CDR3 bases: TGTGCCAGCAGTGAACTTGACTATGGCTACACCTTC.

The rearrangement joins TRBV15 to TRBJ2-7; the D call may be TRBD1 or TRBD2 (6 bases each). This CDR3 comprises 14 residues. The V gene lost 5 bases and the J gene lost 5 bases, with 16 bases spanning the gap. Germline V gene data show CDR1 as LNHNV and CDR2 as YYDKDF (reference sequence). DNA for the CDR3: TGTGCCACCAGCGGAAGGGGGGCGAGTCACGAGCAGTACTTC. As protein: CATSGRGASHEQYF.